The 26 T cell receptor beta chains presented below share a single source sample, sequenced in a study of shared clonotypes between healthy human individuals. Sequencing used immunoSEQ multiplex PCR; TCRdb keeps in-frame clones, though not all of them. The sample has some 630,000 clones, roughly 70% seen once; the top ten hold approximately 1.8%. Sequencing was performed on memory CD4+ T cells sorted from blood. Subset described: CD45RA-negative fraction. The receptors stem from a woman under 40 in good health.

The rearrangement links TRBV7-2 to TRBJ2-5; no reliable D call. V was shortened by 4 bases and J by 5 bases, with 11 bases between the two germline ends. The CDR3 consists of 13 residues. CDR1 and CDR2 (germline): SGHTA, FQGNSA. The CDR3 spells CASSSQGAETQYF. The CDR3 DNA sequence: TGTGCCAGCAGCTCCCAAGGTGCGGAGACCCAGTACTTC.

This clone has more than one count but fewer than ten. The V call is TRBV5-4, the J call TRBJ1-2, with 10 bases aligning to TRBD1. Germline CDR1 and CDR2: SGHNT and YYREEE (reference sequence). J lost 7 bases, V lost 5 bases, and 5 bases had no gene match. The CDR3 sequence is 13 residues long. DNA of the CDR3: TGTGCCAGCAGTTGGGACAGGGGAGGTGGCTACACCTTC. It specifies CASSWDRGGGYTF.

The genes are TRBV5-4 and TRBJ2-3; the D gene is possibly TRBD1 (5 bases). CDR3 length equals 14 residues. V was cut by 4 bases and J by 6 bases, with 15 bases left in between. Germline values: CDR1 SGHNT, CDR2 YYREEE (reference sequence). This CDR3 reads CASSQGQGSDTQYF. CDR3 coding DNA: TGTGCCAGCAGCCAAGGGCAGGGATCGGATACGCAGTATTTT.

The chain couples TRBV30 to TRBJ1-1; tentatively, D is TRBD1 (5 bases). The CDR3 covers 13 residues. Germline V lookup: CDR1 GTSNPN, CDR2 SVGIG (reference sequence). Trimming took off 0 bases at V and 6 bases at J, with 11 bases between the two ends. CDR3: CAWSVQEVAEAFF. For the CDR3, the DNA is TGTGCCTGGAGTGTACAGGAGGTGGCTGAAGCTTTCTTT.

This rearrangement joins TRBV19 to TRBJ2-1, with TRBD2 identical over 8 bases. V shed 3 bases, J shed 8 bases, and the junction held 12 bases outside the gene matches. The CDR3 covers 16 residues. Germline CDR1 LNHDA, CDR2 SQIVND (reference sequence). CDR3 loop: CASSMVGRESFDEQFF. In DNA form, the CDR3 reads TGTGCCAGTAGTATGGTCGGGAGGGAGAGTTTCGATGAGCAGTTCTTC.

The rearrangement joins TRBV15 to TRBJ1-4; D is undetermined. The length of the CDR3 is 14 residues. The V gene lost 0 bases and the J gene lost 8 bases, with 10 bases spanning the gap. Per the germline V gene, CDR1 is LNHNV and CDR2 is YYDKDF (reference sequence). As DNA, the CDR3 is TGTGCCACCAGCAGAGATCTGGCAGAGGAAAAACTGTTTTTT. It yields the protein CATSRDLAEEKLFF.

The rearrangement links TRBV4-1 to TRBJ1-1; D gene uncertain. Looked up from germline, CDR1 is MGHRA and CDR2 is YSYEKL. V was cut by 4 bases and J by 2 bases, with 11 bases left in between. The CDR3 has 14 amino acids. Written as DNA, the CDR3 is TGCGCCAGCAGCCGGTTCTCAAGTAACACTGAAGCTTTCTTT. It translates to CASSRFSSNTEAFF.

The CDR3 is CASSFEGRKYEQYF. CDR3 DNA sequence: TGTGCCAGCAGCTTCGAAGGTCGGAAGTACGAGCAGTACTTC. The chain recombines TRBV11-2 with TRBJ2-7, with no clear D. This CDR3 is built from 14 residues. V dropped 3 bases and J dropped 4 bases, with 13 bases sitting between them. Germline V gene data show CDR1 as SGHAT and CDR2 as FQNNGV.

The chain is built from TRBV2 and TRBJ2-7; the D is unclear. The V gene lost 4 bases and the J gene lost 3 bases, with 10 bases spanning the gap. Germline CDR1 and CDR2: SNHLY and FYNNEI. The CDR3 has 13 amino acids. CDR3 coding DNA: TGTGCCAGCAGTGTCCGGGCTGGCTACGAGCAGTACTTC. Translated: CASSVRAGYEQYF.

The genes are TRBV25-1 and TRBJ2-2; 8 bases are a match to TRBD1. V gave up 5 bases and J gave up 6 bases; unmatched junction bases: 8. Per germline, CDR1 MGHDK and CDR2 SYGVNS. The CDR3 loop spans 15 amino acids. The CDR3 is CASSPDREFPGELFF. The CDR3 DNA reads TGTGCCAGCAGTCCGGACAGGGAATTCCCCGGGGAGCTGTTTTTT.

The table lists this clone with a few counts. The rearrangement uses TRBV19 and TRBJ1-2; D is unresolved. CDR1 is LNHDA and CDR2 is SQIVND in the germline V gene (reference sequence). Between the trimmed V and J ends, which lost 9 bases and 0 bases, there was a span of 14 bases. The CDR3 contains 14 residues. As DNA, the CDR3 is TGTGCCAGCAAGCAACGGTTTCCTAACTATGGCTACACCTTC. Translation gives CASKQRFPNYGYTF.

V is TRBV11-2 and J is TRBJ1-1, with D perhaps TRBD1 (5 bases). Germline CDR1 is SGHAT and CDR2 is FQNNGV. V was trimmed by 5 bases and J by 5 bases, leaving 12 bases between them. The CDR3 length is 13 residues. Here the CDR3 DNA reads TGTGCCAGCAGCCGCCAGGGAGGAACTGAAGCTTTCTTT. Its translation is CASSRQGGTEAFF.

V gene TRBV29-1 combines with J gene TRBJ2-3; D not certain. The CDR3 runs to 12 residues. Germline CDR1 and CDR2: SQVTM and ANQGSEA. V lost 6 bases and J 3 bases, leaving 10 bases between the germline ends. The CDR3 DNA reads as TGCAGCGTCACAAAAGGGACAGATACGCAGTATTTT. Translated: CSVTKGTDTQYF.

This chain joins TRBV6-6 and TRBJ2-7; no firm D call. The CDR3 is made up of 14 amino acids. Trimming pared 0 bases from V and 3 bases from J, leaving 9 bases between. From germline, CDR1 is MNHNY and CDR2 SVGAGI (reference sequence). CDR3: CASSYSKQSYEQYF. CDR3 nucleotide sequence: TGTGCCAGCAGTTACTCGAAGCAGAGCTACGAGCAGTACTTC.

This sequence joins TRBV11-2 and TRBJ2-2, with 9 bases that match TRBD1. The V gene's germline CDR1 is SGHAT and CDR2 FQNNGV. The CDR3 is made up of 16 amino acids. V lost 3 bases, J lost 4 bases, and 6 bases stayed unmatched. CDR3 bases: TGTGCCAGCAGCTTGCCGGGACAGGGAGTCACCGGGGAGCTGTTTTTT. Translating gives CASSLPGQGVTGELFF.

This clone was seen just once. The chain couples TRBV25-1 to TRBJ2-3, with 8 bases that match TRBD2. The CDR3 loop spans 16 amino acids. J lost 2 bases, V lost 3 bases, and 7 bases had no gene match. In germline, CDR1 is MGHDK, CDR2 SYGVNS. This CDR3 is CASSEYLAGHTDTQYF. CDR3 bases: TGTGCCAGCAGTGAGTATTTAGCGGGGCACACAGATACGCAGTATTTT.

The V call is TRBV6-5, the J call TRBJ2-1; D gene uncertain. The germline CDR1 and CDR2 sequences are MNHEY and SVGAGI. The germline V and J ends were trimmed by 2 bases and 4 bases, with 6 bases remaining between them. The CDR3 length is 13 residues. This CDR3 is CASSYAPYNEQFF. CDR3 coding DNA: TGTGCCAGCAGTTACGCACCGTACAATGAGCAGTTCTTC.

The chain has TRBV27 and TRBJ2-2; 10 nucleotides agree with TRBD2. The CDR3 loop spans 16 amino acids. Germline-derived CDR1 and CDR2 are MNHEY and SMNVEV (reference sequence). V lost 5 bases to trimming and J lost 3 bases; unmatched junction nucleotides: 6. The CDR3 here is CASSPRTSGYTGELFF. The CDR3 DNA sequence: TGTGCCAGCAGTCCCAGGACTAGCGGTTACACCGGGGAGCTGTTTTTT.

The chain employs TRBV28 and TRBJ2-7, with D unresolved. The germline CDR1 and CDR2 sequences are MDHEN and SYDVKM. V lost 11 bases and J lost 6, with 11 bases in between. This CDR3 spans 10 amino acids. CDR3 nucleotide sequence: TGTGCCGTTGGCAGGACCGAGCAGTACTTC. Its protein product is CAVGRTEQYF.

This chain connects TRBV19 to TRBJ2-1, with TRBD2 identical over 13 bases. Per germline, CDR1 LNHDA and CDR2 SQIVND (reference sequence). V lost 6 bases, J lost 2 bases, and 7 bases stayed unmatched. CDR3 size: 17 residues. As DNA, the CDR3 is TGTGCCAGTAGGACATCCGGGACTAGCGGGACCTACAATGAGCAGTTCTTC. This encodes CASRTSGTSGTYNEQFF.

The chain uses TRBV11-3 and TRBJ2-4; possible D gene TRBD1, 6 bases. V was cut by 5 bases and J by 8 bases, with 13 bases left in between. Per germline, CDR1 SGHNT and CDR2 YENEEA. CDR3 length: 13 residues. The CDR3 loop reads CASSQTGLDIQYF. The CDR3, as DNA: TGTGCCAGCAGCCAGACAGGTTTGGACATTCAGTACTTC. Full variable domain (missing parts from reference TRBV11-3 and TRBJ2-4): EAGVVQSPRYKIIEKKQPVAFWCNPISGHNTLYWYLQNLGQGPELLIRYENEEAVDDSQLPKDRFSAERLKGVDSTLKIQPAELGDSAVYLCASSQTGLDIQYFGAGTRLSVL.

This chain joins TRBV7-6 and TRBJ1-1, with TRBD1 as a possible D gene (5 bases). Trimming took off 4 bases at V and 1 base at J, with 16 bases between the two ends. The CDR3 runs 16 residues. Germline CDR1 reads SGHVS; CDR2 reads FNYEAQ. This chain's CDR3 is CASSSTSGLPNTEAFF. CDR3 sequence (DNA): TGTGCCAGCAGCTCTACCTCGGGACTCCCGAACACTGAAGCTTTCTTT.

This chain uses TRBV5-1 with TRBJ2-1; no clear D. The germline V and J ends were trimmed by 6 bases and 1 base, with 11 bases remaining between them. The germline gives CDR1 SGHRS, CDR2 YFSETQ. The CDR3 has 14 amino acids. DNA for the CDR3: TGCGCCAGCACCCAGGAGAAGTCCTACAATGAGCAGTTCTTC. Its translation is CASTQEKSYNEQFF. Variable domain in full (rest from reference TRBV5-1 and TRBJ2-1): KAGVTQTPRYLIKTRGQQVTLSCSPISGHRSVSWYQQTPGQGLQFLFEYFSETQRNKGNFPGRFSGRQFSNSRSEMNVSTLELGDSALYLCASTQEKSYNEQFFGPGTRLTVL.

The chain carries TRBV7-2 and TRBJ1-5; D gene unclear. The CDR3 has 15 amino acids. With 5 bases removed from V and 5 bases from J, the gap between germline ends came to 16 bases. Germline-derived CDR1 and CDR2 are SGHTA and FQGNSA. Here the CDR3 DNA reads TGTGCCAGCAGCCCGGTCAGGAGGACGGATCAGCCCCAGCATTTT. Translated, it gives CASSPVRRTDQPQHF.

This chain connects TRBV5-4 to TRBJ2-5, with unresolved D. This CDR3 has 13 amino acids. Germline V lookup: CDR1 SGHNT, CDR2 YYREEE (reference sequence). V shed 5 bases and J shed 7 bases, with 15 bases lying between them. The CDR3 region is CASSFLNGVTQYF. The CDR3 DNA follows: TGTGCCAGCAGTTTCCTTAATGGGGTGACCCAGTACTTC. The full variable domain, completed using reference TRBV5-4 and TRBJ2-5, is ETGVTQSPTHLIKTRGQQVTLRCSSQSGHNTVSWYQQALGQGPQFIFQYYREEENGRGNFPPRFSGLQFPNYSSELNVNALELDDSALYLCASSFLNGVTQYFGPGTRLLVL.

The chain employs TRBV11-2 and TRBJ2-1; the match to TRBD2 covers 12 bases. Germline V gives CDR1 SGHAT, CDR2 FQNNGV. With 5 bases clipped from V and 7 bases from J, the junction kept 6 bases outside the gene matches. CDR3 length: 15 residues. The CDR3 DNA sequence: TGTGCCAGCAGCGGACTAGCGGGACGGTTTAATGAGCAGTTCTTC. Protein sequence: CASSGLAGRFNEQFF.